A single sample gave rise to the 21 T cell receptor beta chains below, sequenced in a study of cytomegalovirus exposure and HLA in healthy donors. The PCR was carried out with 60 Vbeta primers and 13 Jbeta primers. Produced via immunoSEQ multiplex PCR; TCRdb's table is partial and in-frame only. The table records approximately 100,000 clones, around 80% of them present only once. Sequenced input: PBMCs. Receptors were obtained from a female donor in good health and CMV-seronegative.

The table lists this clone with a count of one. This rearrangement joins TRBV9 to TRBJ1-3, with D tentatively TRBD1 (5 bases). The germline V gene has CDR1 SGDLS and CDR2 YYNGEE. This CDR3 contains 15 residues. V lost 2 bases and J 2 bases, leaving 11 bases between the germline ends. CDR3 sequence: CASSVEGSAGNTIYF. The CDR3 nucleotides read TGTGCCAGCAGCGTGGAGGGGTCGGCTGGAAACACCATATATTTT.

The CDR3 DNA is TGTGCCAGCAGCTTGACAGGGAATAATTCACCCCTCCACTTT. It specifies CASSLTGNNSPLHF. The chain joins TRBV5-6 to TRBJ1-6, with D possibly being TRBD1 (6 bases). Germline V lookup: CDR1 SGHDT, CDR2 YYEEEE. The CDR3 runs 14 residues. The V end lost 1 base, the J end lost 5 bases, and 7 bases lay between the germline ends.

The chain uses TRBV4-3 and TRBJ2-7, with TRBD2 matching over 8 bases. Germline values: CDR1 LGHNA, CDR2 YSLEER. The CDR3 is 15 amino acids. Germline trimming cut 0 bases from V and 7 bases from J; bases unmatched to any gene: 8. This CDR3 is CASSQDTAGAGEQYF. In DNA form, the CDR3 reads TGCGCCAGCAGCCAAGATACAGCGGGGGCAGGGGAGCAGTACTTC.

The chain combines TRBV7-3 with TRBJ2-5, with 7 bases aligning to TRBD2. Unmatched junction bases numbered 11, after V lost 5 bases and J lost 11 bases. CDR1 is SGHTA, CDR2 FQGTGA, per germline. CDR3 length equals 13 residues. The CDR3 nucleotides are TGTGCCAGCAGCGCAACGATTGGGCGGGAGCAGTACTTC. Translation: CASSATIGREQYF.

The V and J genes are TRBV9 and TRBJ1-2; 7 nucleotides match TRBD1. The CDR3 sequence is 15 residues long. Germline CDR1 reads SGDLS; CDR2 reads YYNGEE. V trimming: 1 base; J trimming: 8 bases; junction bases outside the gene matches: 11. CDR3 DNA: TGTGCCAGCAGCGTATCAGGGAAGGGGGCGGACGGCTACACCTTC. The encoded protein is CASSVSGKGADGYTF.

The rearrangement uses TRBV9 and TRBJ1-2; a weak D match, TRBD1 (5 bases). The CDR3 consists of 15 residues. Per the germline V gene, CDR1 is SGDLS and CDR2 is YYNGEE. Trimming removed 0 bases from V and 3 bases from J, with 12 bases in between. The CDR3 DNA sequence: TGTGCCAGCAGCGTAGAGGGGCAATTTGACTATGGCTACACCTTC. This sequence encodes CASSVEGQFDYGYTF.

This clone came up once. The V call is TRBV30, the J call TRBJ1-5; D call uncertain. Germline V gene sequence: CDR1 GTSNPN, CDR2 SVGIG (reference sequence). The CDR3 has 14 amino acids. The V gene lost 1 base and the J gene lost 2 bases, with 9 bases spanning the gap. The CDR3 is CAWSGGIGNQPQHF. CDR3 DNA sequence: TGTGCCTGGAGTGGAGGGATCGGCAATCAGCCCCAGCATTTT.

The table lists this clone with a count of one. V is TRBV6-5 and J is TRBJ2-1, with TRBD2 as a possible D gene (6 bases). Germline CDR1 reads MNHEY; CDR2 reads SVGAGI. The V end lost 2 bases, the J end lost 9 bases, and 14 bases lay between the germline ends. This CDR3 contains 14 residues. CDR3 region: CASSYVGGAGEQFF. The CDR3 nucleotides read TGTGCCAGCAGTTACGTGGGCGGGGCGGGTGAGCAGTTCTTC.

V and J are TRBV11-3 and TRBJ2-7, with D tentatively TRBD1 (5 bases). Trimming left V 5 bases short and J 5 bases short, with 10 bases between. The CDR3 runs 12 residues. Germline V gives CDR1 SGHNT, CDR2 YENEEA. CDR3 coding DNA: TGTGCCAGCAGCCTTGACAGAAACGAGCAGTACTTC. Translated: CASSLDRNEQYF.

This rearrangement joins TRBV30 to TRBJ2-2; 8 nucleotides align to TRBD2. Trimming removed 5 bases from V and 1 base from J; junction bases left unmatched: 6. The length of the CDR3 is 15 residues. Germline V gives CDR1 GTSNPN, CDR2 SVGIG (reference sequence). The CDR3 region is CAWSRGGRNTGELFF. Here the CDR3 DNA reads TGTGCCTGGTCACGCGGGGGGAGGAACACCGGGGAGCTGTTTTTT. Full variable domain (outside the CDR3, taken from reference TRBV30 and TRBJ2-2): SQTIHQWPATLVQPVGSPLSLECTVEGTSNPNLYWYRQAAGRGLQLLFYSVGIGQISSEVPQNLSASRPQDRQFILSSKKLLLSDSGFYLCAWSRGGRNTGELFFGEGSRLTVL.

The genes are TRBV7-8 and TRBJ2-7, with D unresolved. Trimming took 1 base from V and 2 from J, leaving 6 bases between them. Per germline, CDR1 SGHVS and CDR2 FQNEAQ. The CDR3 totals 13 residues. In DNA, the CDR3 is TGTGCCAGCAGCTTAGACAGTCCCTACGAGCAGTACTTC. Translated: CASSLDSPYEQYF.

The chain uses TRBV4-1 and TRBJ2-7, with a possible D match to TRBD2 (7 bases). The V end was cut by 4 bases, the J end by 7 bases, with 20 bases between. Germline V CDR1 and CDR2: MGHRA, YSYEKL. This CDR3 has 15 residues. This CDR3 is CASSPRSAGAGEQYF. The CDR3 DNA sequence: TGCGCCAGCAGCCCCCGCTCGGCGGGGGCGGGTGAGCAGTACTTC.

This chain uses TRBV19 with TRBJ1-2; D uncertain. Looked up from germline, CDR1 is LNHDA and CDR2 is SQIVND (reference sequence). Trimming removed 5 bases from V and 3 bases from J, with 16 bases in between. The CDR3 spans 15 residues. The CDR3 coding sequence is TGTGCCAGTAGTCTATCACTAAACGGGGACTATGGCTACACCTTC. Residues: CASSLSLNGDYGYTF.

The V gene is TRBV30, the J gene TRBJ2-1, with TRBD2 as a possible D gene (5 bases). Germline CDR1 is GTSNPN and CDR2 is SVGIG (reference sequence). This CDR3 region has 15 residues. V lost 4 bases and J 0 bases, leaving 13 bases between the germline ends. CDR3 in DNA: TGTGCCTGGAAAAGAAGAGGGCTCTCCTACAATGAGCAGTTCTTC. Translating gives CAWKRRGLSYNEQFF.

This rearrangement joins TRBV6-6 to TRBJ1-2; weak D call: TRBD1 (5 bases). Trimming took off 8 bases at V and 7 bases at J, with 20 bases between the two ends. The CDR3 is 14 amino acids. Germline lookup yields CDR1 MNHNY and CDR2 SVGAGI (reference sequence). The CDR3 loop reads CASGRIGGLPGYTF. CDR3 nucleotides: TGTGCCAGCGGCAGAATCGGGGGTCTTCCTGGCTACACCTTC.

The CDR3 loop reads CAWSVAGVMNTEAFF. The CDR3 bases are TGTGCCTGGAGTGTAGCAGGGGTTATGAACACTGAAGCTTTCTTT. The chain is built from TRBV30 and TRBJ1-1; the D gene is possibly TRBD1 (6 bases). Trimming pared 0 bases from V and 0 bases from J, leaving 11 bases between. Germline CDR1 and CDR2: GTSNPN and SVGIG (reference sequence). The CDR3 contains 15 residues.

V gene TRBV27 combines with J gene TRBJ1-2; tentative D call: TRBD1 (6 bases). The germline V gene has CDR1 MNHEY and CDR2 SMNVEV (reference sequence). The ends were cut back, 7 bases at V and 2 bases at J, with 14 bases in the middle. This CDR3 is 14 amino acids long. CDR3 nucleotides: TGTGCCAGCAAAAAACAGGGAATCAACTATGGCTACACCTTC. Translated: CASKKQGINYGYTF.

This clone was seen only a few times. At one boundary the junction diverges from the germline segment, which might be a read error. The chain couples TRBV5-6 to TRBJ1-2; perhaps TRBD1 as D (6 bases). This CDR3 is 9 amino acids long. Germline V lookup: CDR1 SGHDT, CDR2 YYEEEE. CDR3 residues: CASSGDTLF. The CDR3 bases are TGTGCCAGCAGCGGGGACACCCTATTC.

The table lists this clone with a few counts. The chain joins TRBV5-1 to TRBJ1-1, with 10 bases identical to TRBD1. Germline V gives CDR1 SGHRS, CDR2 YFSETQ. The length of the CDR3 is 15 residues. Trimming took 4 bases from V and 5 from J; bases not matched to a gene: 8. The CDR3: CASSKGTGAETEAFF. The CDR3 DNA follows: TGCGCCAGCAGCAAAGGGACAGGGGCGGAAACTGAAGCTTTCTTT.

The CDR3 nucleotides are TGTGCCAGCAGCGGCGGGACTAGCGGGGGGGCCTTCCAAGAGACCCAGTACTTC. This sequence encodes CASSGGTSGGAFQETQYF. The gene calls are TRBV9 and TRBJ2-5; 16 positions agree with TRBD2. The length of the CDR3 is 18 residues. V shed 3 bases, J shed 1 base, and the junction held 6 bases outside the gene matches. CDR1 and CDR2 (germline): SGDLS, YYNGEE.

V is TRBV5-1 and J is TRBJ2-5; D perhaps matches TRBD1 (8 bases). The better agreement between TRBJ2-7 and the DNA end casts doubt on the J call. CDR1 is SGHRS and CDR2 is YFSETQ in the germline V gene. CDR3 size: 16 residues. This CDR3 is CASSPATGAGRYEQYF. CDR3 sequence (DNA): TGCGCCAGCAGCCCCGCGACAGGGGCCGGGAGGTACGAGCAGTACTTC.